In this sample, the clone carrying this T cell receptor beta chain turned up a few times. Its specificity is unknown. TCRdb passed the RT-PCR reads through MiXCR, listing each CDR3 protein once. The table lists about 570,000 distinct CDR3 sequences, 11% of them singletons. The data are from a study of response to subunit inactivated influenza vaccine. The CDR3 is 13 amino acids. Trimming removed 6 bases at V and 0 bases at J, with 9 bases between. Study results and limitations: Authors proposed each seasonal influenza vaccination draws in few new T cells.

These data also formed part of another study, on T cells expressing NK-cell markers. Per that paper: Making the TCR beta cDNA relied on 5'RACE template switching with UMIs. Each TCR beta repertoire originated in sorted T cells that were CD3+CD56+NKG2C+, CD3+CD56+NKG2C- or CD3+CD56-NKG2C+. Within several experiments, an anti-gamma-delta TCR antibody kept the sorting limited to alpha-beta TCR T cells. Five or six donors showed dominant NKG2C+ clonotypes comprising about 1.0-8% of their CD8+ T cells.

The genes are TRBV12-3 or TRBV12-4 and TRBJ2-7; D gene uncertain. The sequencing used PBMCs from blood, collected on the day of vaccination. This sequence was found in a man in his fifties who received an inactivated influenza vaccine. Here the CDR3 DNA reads TGTGCCAGCAGGTATGGTTCCTCCTACGAGCAGTACTTC. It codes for CASRYGSSYEQYF.